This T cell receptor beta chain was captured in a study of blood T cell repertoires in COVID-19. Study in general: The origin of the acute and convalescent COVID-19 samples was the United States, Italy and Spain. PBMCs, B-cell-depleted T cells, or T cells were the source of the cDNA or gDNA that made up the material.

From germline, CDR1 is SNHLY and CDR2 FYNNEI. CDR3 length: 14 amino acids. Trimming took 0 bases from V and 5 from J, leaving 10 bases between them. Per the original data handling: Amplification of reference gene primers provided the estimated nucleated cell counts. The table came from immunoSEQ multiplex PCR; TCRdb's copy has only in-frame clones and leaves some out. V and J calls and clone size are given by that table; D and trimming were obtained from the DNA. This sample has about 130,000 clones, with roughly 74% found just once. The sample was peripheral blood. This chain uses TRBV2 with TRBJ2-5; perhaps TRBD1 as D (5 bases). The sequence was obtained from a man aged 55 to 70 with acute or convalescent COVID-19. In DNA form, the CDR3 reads TGTGCCAGCAGTGAAGCAGGGCCAGGGGAGACCCAGTACTTC. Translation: CASSEAGPGETQYF.